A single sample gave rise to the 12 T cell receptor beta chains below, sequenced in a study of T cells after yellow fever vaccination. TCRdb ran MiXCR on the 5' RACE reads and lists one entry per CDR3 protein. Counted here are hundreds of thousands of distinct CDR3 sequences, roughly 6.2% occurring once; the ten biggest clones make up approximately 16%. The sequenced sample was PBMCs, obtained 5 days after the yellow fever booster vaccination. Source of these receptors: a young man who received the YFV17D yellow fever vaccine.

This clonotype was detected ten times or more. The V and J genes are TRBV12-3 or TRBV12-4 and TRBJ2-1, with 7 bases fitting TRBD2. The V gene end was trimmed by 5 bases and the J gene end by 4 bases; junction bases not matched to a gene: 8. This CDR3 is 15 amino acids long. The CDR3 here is CASSLRDYTYNEQFF. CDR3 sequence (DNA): TGTGCCAGCAGTCTCCGGGACTACACATACAATGAGCAGTTCTTC.

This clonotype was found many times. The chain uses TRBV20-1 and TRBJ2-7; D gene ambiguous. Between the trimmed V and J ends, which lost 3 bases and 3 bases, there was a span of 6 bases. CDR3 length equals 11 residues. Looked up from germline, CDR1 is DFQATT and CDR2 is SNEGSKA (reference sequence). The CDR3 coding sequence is TGCAGTGCTAGTTCGGGCTACGAGCAGTACTTC. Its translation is CSASSGYEQYF.

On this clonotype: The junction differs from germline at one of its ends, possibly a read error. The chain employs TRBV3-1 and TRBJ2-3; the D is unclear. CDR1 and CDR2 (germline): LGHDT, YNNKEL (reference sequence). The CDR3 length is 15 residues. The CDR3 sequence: CASTQDSAFTDTQYF. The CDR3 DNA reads TGTGCCAGCACCCAAGATTCGGCTTTCACAGATACGCAGTATTTT.

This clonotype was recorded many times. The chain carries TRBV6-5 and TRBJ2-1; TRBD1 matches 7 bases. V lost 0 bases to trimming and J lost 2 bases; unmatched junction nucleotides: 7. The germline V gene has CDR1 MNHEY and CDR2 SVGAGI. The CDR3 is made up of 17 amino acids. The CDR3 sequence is CASSYSIRDSAYNEQFF. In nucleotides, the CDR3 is TGTGCCAGCAGTTACTCGATTAGGGACAGCGCCTACAATGAGCAGTTCTTC.

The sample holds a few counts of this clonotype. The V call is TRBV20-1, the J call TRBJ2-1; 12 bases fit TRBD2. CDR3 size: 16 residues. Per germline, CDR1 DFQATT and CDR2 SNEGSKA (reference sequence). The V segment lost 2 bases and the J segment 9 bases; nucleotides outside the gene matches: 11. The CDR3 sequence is CSARSQSSGRAGEQFF. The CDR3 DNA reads TGCAGTGCTAGATCCCAATCTAGCGGGAGGGCCGGTGAGCAGTTCTTC.

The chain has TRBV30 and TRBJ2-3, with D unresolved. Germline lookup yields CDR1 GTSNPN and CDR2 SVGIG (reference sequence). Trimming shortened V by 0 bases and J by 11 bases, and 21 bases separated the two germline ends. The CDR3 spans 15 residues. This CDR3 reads CAWSVRVAYSGMQYF. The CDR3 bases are TGTGCCTGGAGTGTACGGGTCGCCTATAGTGGAATGCAGTATTTT. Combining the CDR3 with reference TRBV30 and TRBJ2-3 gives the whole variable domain SQTIHQWPATLVQPVGSPLSLECTVEGTSNPNLYWYRQAAGRGLQLLFYSVGIGQISSEVPQNLSASRPQDRQFILSSKKLLLSDSGFYLCAWSVRVAYSGMQYFGPGTRLTVL.

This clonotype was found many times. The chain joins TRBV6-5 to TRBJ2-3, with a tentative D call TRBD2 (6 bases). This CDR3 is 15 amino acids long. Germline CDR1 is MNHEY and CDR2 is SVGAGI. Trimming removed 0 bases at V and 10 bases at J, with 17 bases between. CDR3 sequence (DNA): TGTGCCAGCAGTTACTCGATCGAGGGGCGGGATCCGCAGTATTTT. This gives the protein CASSYSIEGRDPQYF.

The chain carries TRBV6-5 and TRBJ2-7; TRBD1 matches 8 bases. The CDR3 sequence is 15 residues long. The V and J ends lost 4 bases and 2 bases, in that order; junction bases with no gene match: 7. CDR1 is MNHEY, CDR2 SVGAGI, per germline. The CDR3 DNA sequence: TGTGCCAGCAGTTCCGGACAGGGACCTCCCTACGAGCAGTACTTC. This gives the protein CASSSGQGPPYEQYF.

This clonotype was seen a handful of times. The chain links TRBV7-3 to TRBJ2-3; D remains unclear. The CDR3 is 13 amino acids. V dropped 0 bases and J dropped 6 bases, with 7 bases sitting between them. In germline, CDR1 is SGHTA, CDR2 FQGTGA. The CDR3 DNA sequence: TGTGCCAGCAGCTTAACCTCGGCCGATACGCAGTATTTT. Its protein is CASSLTSADTQYF.

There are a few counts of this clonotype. DNA for the CDR3: TGCAGTGCTAGTCGGACCGCGAGGGGTGAGCAGTTCTTC. Translated: CSASRTARGEQFF. V usage is TRBV20-1 and J usage is TRBJ2-1; either TRBD1 or TRBD2 may fit D (5 bases each). With 3 bases removed from V and 9 bases from J, the gap between germline ends came to 15 bases. The germline V gene has CDR1 DFQATT and CDR2 SNEGSKA (reference sequence). This CDR3 comprises 13 residues.

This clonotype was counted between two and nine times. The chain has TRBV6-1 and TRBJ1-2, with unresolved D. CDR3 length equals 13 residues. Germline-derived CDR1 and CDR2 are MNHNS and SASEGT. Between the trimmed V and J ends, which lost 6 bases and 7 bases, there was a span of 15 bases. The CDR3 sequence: CASSSGDRGGYTF. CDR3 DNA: TGTGCCAGCAGCTCCGGAGATCGGGGTGGCTACACCTTC.

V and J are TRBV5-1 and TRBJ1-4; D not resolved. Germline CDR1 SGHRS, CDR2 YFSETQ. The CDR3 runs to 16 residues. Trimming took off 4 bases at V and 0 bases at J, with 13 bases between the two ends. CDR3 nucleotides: TGCGCCAGCAGCCTCTGGTCGGGGACAACTAATGAAAAACTGTTTTTT. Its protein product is CASSLWSGTTNEKLFF.